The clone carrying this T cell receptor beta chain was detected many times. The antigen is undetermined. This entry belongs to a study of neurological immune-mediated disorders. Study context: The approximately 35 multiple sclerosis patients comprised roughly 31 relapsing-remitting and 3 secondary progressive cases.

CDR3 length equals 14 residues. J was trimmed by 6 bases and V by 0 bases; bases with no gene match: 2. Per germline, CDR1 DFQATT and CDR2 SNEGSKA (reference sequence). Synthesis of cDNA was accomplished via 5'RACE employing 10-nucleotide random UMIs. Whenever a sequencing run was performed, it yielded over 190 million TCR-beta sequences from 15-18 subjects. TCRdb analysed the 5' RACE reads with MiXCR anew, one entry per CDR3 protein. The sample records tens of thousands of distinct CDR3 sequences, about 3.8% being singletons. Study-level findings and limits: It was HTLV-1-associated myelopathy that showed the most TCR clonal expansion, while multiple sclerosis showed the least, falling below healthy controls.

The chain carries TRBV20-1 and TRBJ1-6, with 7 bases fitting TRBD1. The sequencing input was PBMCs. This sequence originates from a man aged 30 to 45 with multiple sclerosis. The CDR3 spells CSARENRGNSPLHF. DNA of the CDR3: TGCAGTGCTAGAGAGAACAGGGGTAATTCACCCCTCCACTTT.